The subject of this entry is one T cell receptor (beta chain). Ten or more counts support this clonotype. Its antigen target is currently unknown. No base qualities exist here, and no much larger clone lies one base off it. The CDR3 measures 15 amino acids from cysteine to phenylalanine. Only CDR3 DNA remains: 45 bases, in frame from the first base. Library preparation used PCR. Sequencing took place on a NextSeq 500. Bulk TCR libraries were prepared as previously described, using TCR primers listed in Table S5. The Qiagen AllPrep DNA/RNA kit was used to purify total RNA. Before analysis, reads from multiple sequencing runs of one library were combined. The paper's data handling went like this. Reads were retained only if their TCR constant sequence matched exactly, and those retained reads were trimmed to 150 nt and grouped according to their 12-nt molecular barcodes. Reads inside each barcode group were sub-clustered using a 15% Levenshtein threshold, and a quality-weighted consensus sequence was constructed for each RNA molecule. Non-functional sequences were removed, as were lower-count sequences one edit away from another. On the basis of fitting two negative binomial distributions, barcode sub-clusters with fewer than 20% of the maximum read count were discarded. The raw public reads went through TCRdb reprocessing: fastp at Q25, MiXCR clone calling, in-frame beta chains kept. One record per CDR3 amino acid sequence lists the most common genes and DNA. The V and J calls, along with clone size, are taken from TCRdb and not from the paper's own processing. Here the sample has approximately 630,000 distinct CDR3 sequences; around 25% occur a single time. The ten largest account for around 0.78% of the sample.

The data were taken from a study of molecular identifiers for immune sequencing clone quantification (dated by TCRdb to 2016 to 2018). Notes on the research overall: For a replicate experiment, the RNA from either approximately 20,000 or 98,000 naive CD8 T cells was divided into five aliquots, and four of those aliquots went on to sequencing. This methods study benchmarked molecular-identifier clustering-based TCR repertoire sequencing (MIDCIRS) and TCR RNA copy counting, using CD8 T cells to do so. Here is what the overall study found, with its caveats: Spiked-in Jurkat TCR RNA (about 10 copies' worth), which is not part of the donor repertoire, was contained in the naive libraries. Modeling estimated 3 to 3.5 recovered TCR RNA copies per cell, compared with approximately 9.5 by digital PCR, which implies about 30% capture efficiency. When barcode sub-clustering was left out, chimeric consensus sequences inflated TCR diversity, with chimeras reaching as high as 47%. Clones above 20 RNA copies held over 98% of molecules in CMV-specific effector cells but under 1% in naive cells. Spiked-in Jurkat TCR RNA equivalent to a single cell was reported to be detectable even among 800,000 to 1,000,000 naive CD8 T cells. Highly expanded clone sizes could be underestimated if identical TCR molecules share a barcode.

Naive CD8 T cell libraries were made from about 20,000 to 1,000,000 sorted cells using 10%, 30% or 50% of purified RNA. Naive CD8 T cells were FACS-sorted as CD8+CD4-CCR7+CD45RA+ on a BD FACSAria II into RLT Plus buffer. To test detection sensitivity, Jurkat RNA equivalent to more than eight TCR copies was spiked into samples of roughly 18,000-1,000,000 naive CD8 T cells. CD8 T cells were enriched with RosetteSep CD8+ T Cell Enrichment Cocktail and Ficoll-Paque, followed by ACK red cell lysis. The TCR originated in a human donor in good health. Some libraries in this study had Jurkat cell RNA spiked in. Sequencing was carried out using naive CD8+ T cells from blood, with Jurkat cell RNA spiked in. The cell subset or site label corresponds to: FACS-sorted CD8+CD4-CCR7+CD45RA+ naive T cells. The rearranged chain carries TRBV21-1 and TRBJ2-3. TRBV21-1 is listed as a pseudogene. The CDR3 region: CASSKARNPTDTQYF. The sequenced DNA is TGTGCCAGCAGCAAAGCGCGTAACCCCACAGATACGCAGTATTTT.